The source of this T cell receptor (beta chain) is a study of type 1 regulatory T cells. Turning to the study itself: T-allo10 is an in vitro-generated, Tr1-enriched CD4 T cell product specific for alloantigen.

TCRdb ran MiXCR on the reads and lists one entry per CDR3 protein. The profile shows 60,000 to 70,000 distinct CDR3 sequences, about 62% of them singletons. Germline assignment: CDR1 LGHDT and CDR2 YNNKEL (reference sequence). The V and J ends lost 0 bases and 4 bases respectively, with 12 bases between them. The CDR3 totals 15 residues. Worth noting for this clonotype: The antigen is undetermined.

The receptor was derived from a human donor in good health. The rearrangement joins TRBV3-1 to TRBJ1-1; D is possibly TRBD1 (5 bases). Material: cultured T cells, either the whole culture or a sorted T cell fraction (not recorded which). Subset indicated: Tr1-enriched cell product generated in vitro against host alloantigens. CDR3 DNA sequence: TGTGCCAGCAGCCAAGATTCGGTGGGGGGCACTGAAGCTTTCTTT. This encodes CASSQDSVGGTEAFF. Drawing the rest from reference TRBV3-1 and TRBJ1-1, the complete variable domain is DTAVSQTPKYLVTQMGNDKSIKCEQNLGHDTMYWYKQDSKKFLKIMFSYNNKELIINETVPNRFSPKSPDKAHLNLHINSLELGDSAVYFCASSQDSVGGTEAFFGQGTRLTVV.